One sample yielded the 22 T cell receptor beta chains listed below, sequenced in a study of Graves' ophthalmopathy and Graves' hyperthyroidism. The sequenced template was RNA, covering the TCR beta CDR3 region. Amplification began with first-round RT-PCR using HTBI primers, then second-round multiplex PCR was performed. MiXCR was run by TCRdb on the multiplex PCR reads, yielding one entry per CDR3 protein. The table lists 400,000 or so distinct CDR3 sequences, about 17% of them singletons. The sequenced sample was peripheral blood. These receptors came from an adult woman with stable Graves' hyperthyroidism.

This clonotype was observed at least ten times. V usage is TRBV3-1 and J usage is TRBJ1-2, with D possibly matching TRBD1 (5 bases). This CDR3 has 13 amino acids. With 5 bases removed from V and 4 bases from J, the gap between germline ends came to 11 bases. Germline loops: CDR1 LGHDT, CDR2 YNNKEL (reference sequence). The CDR3: CASSSGTLYGYTF. The CDR3 DNA follows: TGTGCCAGCAGCTCCGGGACCCTCTATGGCTACACCTTC.

This clonotype was detected many times. The rearrangement joins TRBV20-1 to TRBJ1-6, with 10 bases fitting TRBD1. The trim removed 6 bases at V and 1 base at J, leaving 6 bases unmatched. The CDR3 consists of 16 residues. Germline values: CDR1 DFQATT, CDR2 SNEGSKA (reference sequence). In nucleotides, the CDR3 is TGCAGTGCACACCGGGACAGGGGTTCCTATAATTCACCCCTCCACTTT. Its protein product is CSAHRDRGSYNSPLHF.

There are many counts of this clonotype. V gene TRBV28 combines with J gene TRBJ2-5; maybe TRBD2 (5 bases). The V and J ends lost 4 bases and 3 bases respectively, with 6 bases between them. CDR3 length: 12 residues. Germline V CDR1 and CDR2: MDHEN, SYDVKM. CDR3 amino acids: CASSSAEETQYF. For the CDR3, the DNA is TGTGCCAGCAGTTCAGCGGAAGAGACCCAGTACTTC.

In nucleotides, the CDR3 is TGTGCCAGAAGAAGGGAGAACACTGAAGCTTTCTTT. The encoded protein is CARRRENTEAFF. The rearrangement joins TRBV2 to TRBJ1-1; D call uncertain. V shed 9 bases and J shed 1 base, with 9 bases lying between them. Germline V gene lookup returns CDR1 SNHLY and CDR2 FYNNEI. The CDR3 totals 12 residues.

This clonotype was seen at least ten times. The V gene is TRBV12-3 or TRBV12-4, the J gene TRBJ2-7, with D perhaps TRBD1 or TRBD2 (6 bases each). The CDR3 spans 15 residues. V was cut by 1 base and J by 0 bases, with 10 bases left in between. DNA of the CDR3: TGTGCCAGCAGTTTAGGGGGGGCCAACTCCTACGAGCAGTACTTC. This sequence encodes CASSLGGANSYEQYF.

This clonotype was detected a few times. The chain joins TRBV6-1 to TRBJ1-5, with 9 bases identical to TRBD1. CDR1 and CDR2 (germline): MNHNS, SASEGT. J was trimmed by 9 bases and V by 2 bases; bases with no gene match: 8. This CDR3 comprises 15 residues. The DNA of the CDR3 is TGTGCCAGCAGTGAACGGACAGGGGAAACAGGGCCCCAGCATTTT. This codes for CASSERTGETGPQHF.

This clonotype was counted many times. The chain uses TRBV6-1 and TRBJ2-7; D call uncertain. Per the germline V gene, CDR1 is MNHNS and CDR2 is SASEGT. Trimming cost V 1 base and J 4 bases, with 11 bases left between them. This CDR3 has 14 amino acids. This CDR3 reads CASSEGIRPYEQYF. The CDR3, as DNA: TGTGCCAGCAGTGAAGGAATACGGCCTTACGAGCAGTACTTC.

This clonotype was detected many times. CDR3 region: CASRTPGNTIYF. CDR3 DNA sequence: TGTGCCAGTAGGACACCTGGAAACACCATATATTTT. The V gene is TRBV19, the J gene TRBJ1-3; D is unclear. Between the trimmed V and J ends, which lost 6 bases and 2 bases, there was a span of 5 bases. The CDR3 length is 12 residues. Per germline, CDR1 LNHDA and CDR2 SQIVND (reference sequence).

This clonotype occurred many times. This chain links TRBV10-3 with TRBJ2-7; D remains unclear. Germline V gene sequence: CDR1 ENHRY, CDR2 SYGVKD. Trimming removed 3 bases from V and 1 base from J, with 10 bases in between. The CDR3 consists of 14 residues. The CDR3 region is CAISEFGGSYEQYF. The CDR3 nucleotides read TGTGCCATCAGTGAATTCGGCGGATCCTACGAGCAGTACTTC.

This clonotype was recorded many times. This rearrangement joins TRBV30 to TRBJ1-1; TRBD1 matches at 7 bases. CDR1 GTSNPN and CDR2 SVGIG come from the germline V gene (reference sequence). CDR3 size: 12 residues. Trimming took 0 bases from V and 7 from J; bases not matched to a gene: 2. The CDR3 sequence: CAWSVTGFEAFF. Written as DNA, the CDR3 is TGTGCCTGGAGTGTGACAGGGTTTGAAGCTTTCTTT.

The table lists this clonotype with many counts. The genes are TRBV12-5 and TRBJ1-2; perhaps TRBD1 as D (6 bases). This CDR3 contains 17 residues. V lost 2 bases and J lost 2, with 18 bases in between. Germline CDR1 LGHNT, CDR2 FRNRAP. The CDR3 sequence: CASGLRGGQPSNYGYTF. DNA of the CDR3: TGTGCTAGTGGTTTGCGGGGAGGACAGCCATCGAACTATGGCTACACCTTC.

On this clonotype itself: This may arise from a read error, as a much more abundant clone is one base away. The rearrangement uses TRBV6-1 and TRBJ2-5; D might be TRBD1 (5 bases). This CDR3 has 14 amino acids. CDR1 and CDR2 (germline): MNHNS, SASEGT. The CDR3 nucleotides read TGTGCCAGCATCCCTCGCAGGGCCCAAGAGACCCAGGACTTC. Translated, it gives CASIPRRAQETQDF.

The rearrangement links TRBV30 to TRBJ2-7; TRBD1 or TRBD2 may be the D gene (5 bases each). The CDR3 runs 15 residues. Germline assignment: CDR1 GTSNPN and CDR2 SVGIG (reference sequence). V was pared by 2 bases and J by 2 bases, with 16 bases between. The CDR3 sequence: CAWSRGTRTPYEQYF. CDR3 in DNA: TGTGCCTGGAGTCGTGGGACGCGTACCCCCTACGAGCAGTACTTC.

This clonotype was found many times. V usage is TRBV5-1 and J usage is TRBJ2-2; 9 positions agree with TRBD1. This CDR3 has 16 residues. The V gene's germline CDR1 is SGHRS and CDR2 YFSETQ. The ends lost 6 bases at V and 4 bases at J; junction bases unmatched: 10. Here the CDR3 DNA reads TGCGCCAGCACCACCCGGGACAGGGTGGGCACCGGGGAGCTGTTTTTT. As protein: CASTTRDRVGTGELFF. Looking up the rest from reference TRBV5-1 and TRBJ2-2 gives the full variable domain: KAGVTQTPRYLIKTRGQQVTLSCSPISGHRSVSWYQQTPGQGLQFLFEYFSETQRNKGNFPGRFSGRQFSNSRSEMNVSTLELGDSALYLCASTTRDRVGTGELFFGEGSRLTVL.

The table lists this clonotype with many counts. V and J are TRBV12-3 or TRBV12-4 and TRBJ2-2, with D perhaps matching TRBD2 (5 bases). V lost 3 bases and J lost 7, with 15 bases in between. The CDR3 has 15 amino acids. In DNA form, the CDR3 reads TGTGCCAGCAGTTTGTTTGGTAGCGCGGGCGGGGAGCTGTTTTTT. The encoded protein is CASSLFGSAGGELFF.

This clonotype was recorded many times. This sequence joins TRBV6-2 or TRBV6-3 and TRBJ1-1; TRBD1 is a possible D gene (6 bases). V lost 5 bases to trimming and J lost 0 bases, with 13 bases between them. CDR1 and CDR2 from the germline V gene are MNHEY and SVGEGT. This CDR3 comprises 15 residues. The chain's CDR3 is CASSPRQEMNTEAFF. The CDR3 nucleotides read TGTGCCAGCAGTCCGCGACAGGAAATGAACACTGAAGCTTTCTTT.

Ten or more counts support this clonotype. The V and J genes are TRBV2 and TRBJ2-7; D possibly corresponds to TRBD1 (6 bases). The CDR3 covers 14 residues. With 6 bases removed from V and 4 bases from J, the gap between germline ends came to 16 bases. Per the germline V gene, CDR1 is SNHLY and CDR2 is FYNNEI. CDR3 protein: CASRPQGARYEQYF. CDR3 in DNA: TGTGCCAGCAGACCACAGGGTGCGAGATACGAGCAGTACTTC.

This clonotype occurred many times. No DNA is shown, since the ends of the CDR3 on it are uncertain; the CDR3 is the one TCRdb lists. The chain has TRBV20-1 and TRBJ2-7; TRBD2 reflects the table's D call only, with no check against the DNA. Germline V gene lookup returns CDR1 DFQATT and CDR2 SNEGSKA (reference sequence). Including both end residues, the CDR3 is 11 amino acids long. The CDR3 is CSAVLEGEQYF.

This clonotype was counted ten times or more. This rearrangement joins TRBV7-2 to TRBJ1-1, with D hard to call. There are 13 residues in the CDR3. In germline, CDR1 is SGHTA, CDR2 FQGNSA. Deletions cut 5 bases from V and 1 base from J, with 8 bases between. The CDR3 region has the DNA TGTGCCAGCAGCCCTAACTGGAACACTGAAGCTTTCTTT. Translation gives CASSPNWNTEAFF.

This clonotype showed up many times. The chain couples TRBV5-1 to TRBJ1-1; 9 nucleotides line up with TRBD1. The germline V gene has CDR1 SGHRS and CDR2 YFSETQ. CDR3 size: 17 residues. The V segment lost 1 base and the J segment 6 bases; nucleotides outside the gene matches: 13. CDR3 sequence (DNA): TGCGCCAGCAGCTTGAAGGGGGACAGGGCCCGTAGGGCTGAAGCTTTCTTT. Amino acids: CASSLKGDRARRAEAFF.

The chain employs TRBV28 and TRBJ1-2; possible D gene TRBD1, 5 bases. CDR1 is MDHEN and CDR2 is SYDVKM in the germline V gene. This CDR3 comprises 14 residues. Trimming took 5 bases from V and 7 from J, leaving 17 bases between them. The chain's CDR3 is CASSPTGSRGGYTF. Written as DNA, the CDR3 is TGTGCCAGCAGTCCCACAGGATCAAGGGGTGGCTACACCTTC.

This clonotype was seen repeatedly, ten times or more. J is TRBJ2-4 and V is TRBV11-2; a weak D match, TRBD2 (5 bases). The CDR3 consists of 14 residues. The V and J ends lost 5 bases and 3 bases respectively, with 11 bases between them. Germline-derived CDR1 and CDR2 are SGHAT and FQNNGV. CDR3 region: CASSSSRGKNIQYF. The CDR3, as DNA: TGTGCCAGCAGCAGCAGTCGGGGCAAAAACATTCAGTACTTC.